This TCR beta chain derives from a study of cytomegalovirus exposure and HLA in healthy donors. The study, taken as a whole, reports: The HLA-A and HLA-B alleles of most subjects were reportedly predicted accurately from TCR beta sequences. The CMV antigen specificity of a few CMV-associated chains was confirmed through in vitro analysis.

Although they were nominally healthy when sampled, donors likely had unrecorded immune exposures. The CDR3 totals 16 residues. V lost 0 bases and J 1 base, leaving 11 bases between the germline ends. Germline assignment: CDR1 SGHDT and CDR2 YYEEEE. Primers: 60 Vbeta forward and 13 Jbeta reverse. Some clones are missing from TCRdb's copy, which holds only in-frame ones; the method was immunoSEQ multiplex PCR. The sample contains 130,000 or so clones, approximately 72% of which appear only once. As regards this clone: Its antigen is not identified.

The sample taken for sequencing was PBMCs. This clonotype originated in a man aged 18 to 35 in good health and CMV-seronegative. This chain connects TRBV5-6 to TRBJ2-4, with D perhaps matching TRBD2 (6 bases). CDR3 sequence reads: CASSLAGGGAKNIQYF. The CDR3 coding sequence is TGTGCCAGCAGCTTGGCCGGTGGGGGGGCCAAAAACATTCAGTACTTC. Variable domain in full (rest from reference TRBV5-6 and TRBJ2-4): DAGVTQSPTHLIKTRGQQVTLRCSPKSGHDTVSWYQQALGQGPQFIFQYYEEEERQRGNFPDRFSGHQFPNYSSELNVNALLLGDSALYLCASSLAGGGAKNIQYFGAGTRLSVL.